Each of the 22 T cell receptor beta chains below was sequenced from the same sample in a study of blood T cell repertoires in COVID-19. Assay: immunoSEQ multiplex PCR; the TCRdb copy retains only in-frame clones and omits some. The table shows 250,000 to 300,000 clones, with about nine tenths occurring only once. Material for sequencing was peripheral blood. These receptors all come from a woman aged 40 to 50 who had recovered from COVID-19.

The J gene is TRBJ1-4, the V gene TRBV13, with D hard to call. The V gene's germline CDR1 is PRHDT and CDR2 FYEKMQ (reference sequence). The V gene lost 0 bases and the J gene lost 0 bases, with 5 bases spanning the gap. This CDR3 comprises 15 residues. The CDR3 loop is CASSLGRTTNEKLFF. CDR3 in DNA: TGTGCCAGCAGCTTAGGCAGGACAACTAATGAAAAACTGTTTTTT.

This chain joins TRBV19 and TRBJ2-1, with a possible D match to TRBD2 (5 bases). This CDR3 has 13 amino acids. The germline gives CDR1 LNHDA, CDR2 SQIVND (reference sequence). V lost 4 bases, J lost 6 bases, and 10 bases lay in between. This chain's CDR3 is CASSTDGGNEQFF. The CDR3 nucleotides are TGTGCCAGTAGTACCGACGGAGGCAATGAGCAGTTCTTC.

The V and J genes are TRBV27 and TRBJ2-5; maybe TRBD1 (6 bases). Per germline, CDR1 MNHEY and CDR2 SMNVEV (reference sequence). Trimming cost V 1 base and J 9 bases, with 12 bases left between them. This CDR3 has 13 amino acids. The CDR3 coding sequence is TGTGCCAGCAGTTTATGGGCGGCAGGGGCCCAGTACTTC. This encodes CASSLWAAGAQYF.

The J gene is TRBJ2-1, the V gene TRBV2; tentative D call: TRBD2 (5 bases). V was shortened by 6 bases and J by 7 bases, with 13 bases between the two germline ends. Germline V gene data show CDR1 as SNHLY and CDR2 as FYNNEI. The CDR3 sequence is 13 residues long. The CDR3 region has the DNA TGTGCCAGCAGGGGGTTGCGGGTGAATGAGCAGTTCTTC. Translated: CASRGLRVNEQFF.

The chain joins TRBV7-8 to TRBJ1-3; D not resolved. V lost 5 bases and J 0 bases, leaving 11 bases between the germline ends. Germline loops: CDR1 SGHVS, CDR2 FQNEAQ. CDR3 size: 15 residues. CDR3 in amino acids: CASSARIPSGNTIYF. CDR3 sequence (DNA): TGTGCCAGCAGCGCCAGGATACCCTCTGGAAACACCATATATTTT.

V is TRBV5-5 and J is TRBJ1-5, with D uncertain. Deletions cut 0 bases from V and 5 bases from J, with 12 bases between. The CDR3 spans 15 residues. The germline V gene encodes CDR1 SGHKS and CDR2 YYEKEE (reference sequence). The CDR3 sequence is CASSLAEGGYQPQHF. The CDR3 DNA reads as TGTGCCAGCAGCTTGGCGGAAGGCGGGTATCAGCCCCAGCATTTT.

This chain joins TRBV10-2 and TRBJ2-1; 9 nucleotides agree with TRBD2. Germline loops: CDR1 WSHSY, CDR2 SAAADI. Germline trimming cut 3 bases from V and 4 bases from J; bases unmatched to any gene: 7. This CDR3 is built from 16 residues. The CDR3 reads CASSDLAGPSYNEQFF. The CDR3 DNA follows: TGCGCCAGCAGTGACCTAGCGGGACCGTCGTACAATGAGCAGTTCTTC.

This clone was found once. The chain links TRBV27 to TRBJ2-3, with TRBD2 matching over 8 bases. The trim removed 10 bases at V and 4 bases at J, leaving 7 bases unmatched. The V gene's germline CDR1 is MNHEY and CDR2 SMNVEV (reference sequence). This CDR3 spans 13 amino acids. This CDR3 reads CATGTRVADTQYF. As DNA, the CDR3 is TGTGCCACCGGGACTAGGGTGGCAGATACGCAGTATTTT.

The J gene is TRBJ2-7, the V gene TRBV30; perhaps TRBD2 as D (5 bases). Per the germline V gene, CDR1 is GTSNPN and CDR2 is SVGIG (reference sequence). With 0 bases removed from V and 3 bases from J, the gap between germline ends came to 12 bases. There are 14 residues in the CDR3. CDR3 sequence (DNA): TGTGCCTGGAGTGTACCCCCCGGGGTCTACGAGCAGTACTTC. It codes for CAWSVPPGVYEQYF.

CDR3 protein: CASSAAGTSGSPYEQYF. The CDR3 DNA reads as TGCGCCAGCAGCGCGGCCGGGACTAGCGGGAGTCCCTACGAGCAGTACTTC. The chain combines TRBV5-1 with TRBJ2-7, with 14 bases matching TRBD2. Germline V gene sequence: CDR1 SGHRS, CDR2 YFSETQ. V gave up 4 bases and J gave up 2 bases; unmatched junction bases: 8. This CDR3 region has 17 residues.

The chain is built from TRBV29-1 and TRBJ2-2; 7 bases align to TRBD1. The CDR3 sequence is 15 residues long. V trimming: 6 bases; J trimming: 2 bases; junction bases outside the gene matches: 9. Germline assignment: CDR1 SQVTM and CDR2 ANQGSEA. As DNA, the CDR3 is TGCAGCGTAAGAACCGGGACAGAAAACACCGGGGAGCTGTTTTTT. It specifies CSVRTGTENTGELFF.

The DNA for the CDR3 is TGTGCCACCAGTGATCCGGGACAGGGGGATCAGCCCCAGCATTTT. Translation: CATSDPGQGDQPQHF. This chain uses TRBV24-1 with TRBJ1-5; 11 nucleotides agree with TRBD1. The V and J ends lost 3 bases and 5 bases, in that order; junction bases with no gene match: 2. In germline, CDR1 is KGHDR, CDR2 SFDVKD. The CDR3 contains 15 residues.

The V gene is TRBV4-1, the J gene TRBJ2-3; the D gene is possibly TRBD1 (6 bases). Germline V lookup: CDR1 MGHRA, CDR2 YSYEKL. V shed 2 bases and J shed 4 bases, with 10 bases lying between them. The CDR3 extends over 14 amino acids. CDR3 nucleotide sequence: TGCGCCAGCAGCCAACTTGGGGGCGCAGATACGCAGTATTTT. This gives the protein CASSQLGGADTQYF.

This sequence joins TRBV30 and TRBJ1-1, with 8 nucleotides matching TRBD1. The CDR3 runs 14 residues. Germline CDR1 is GTSNPN and CDR2 is SVGIG (reference sequence). With 4 bases clipped from V and 2 bases from J, the junction kept 6 bases outside the gene matches. The CDR3: CAWTPGGYNTEAFF. CDR3 DNA sequence: TGTGCCTGGACCCCAGGGGGCTACAACACTGAAGCTTTCTTT.

DNA for the CDR3: TGTGCCAGCAGTCTAACACTAGCGGCAAAAAACATTCAGTACTTC. Its protein product is CASSLTLAAKNIQYF. This chain uses TRBV28 with TRBJ2-4; the match to TRBD2 covers 8 bases. V trimming: 5 bases; J trimming: 4 bases; junction bases outside the gene matches: 7. This CDR3 has 15 amino acids. The germline V gene encodes CDR1 MDHEN and CDR2 SYDVKM.

The chain joins TRBV19 to TRBJ1-4; D may be TRBD1 (6 bases). CDR1 is LNHDA, CDR2 SQIVND, per germline (reference sequence). This CDR3 region has 16 residues. The V gene lost 10 bases and the J gene lost 0 bases, with 18 bases spanning the gap. CDR3: CATQMEQGTTNEKLFF. In nucleotides, the CDR3 is TGTGCCACCCAAATGGAACAGGGAACAACTAATGAAAAACTGTTTTTT. Full variable domain (rest looked up from reference TRBV19 and TRBJ1-4): DGGITQSPKYLFRKEGQNVTLSCEQNLNHDAMYWYRQDPGQGLRLIYYSQIVNDFQKGDIAEGYSVSREKKESFPLTVTSAQKNPTAFYLCATQMEQGTTNEKLFFGSGTQLSVL.

The gene calls are TRBV30 and TRBJ2-7, with D maybe TRBD1 (5 bases). The CDR3 sequence is 15 residues long. The germline V gene has CDR1 GTSNPN and CDR2 SVGIG (reference sequence). Trimming pared 1 base from V and 3 bases from J, leaving 16 bases between. The CDR3 spells CAWSGLARGDYEQYF. The CDR3 DNA follows: TGTGCCTGGAGTGGATTGGCTAGGGGTGACTACGAGCAGTACTTC.

The chain links TRBV28 to TRBJ1-6; D ambiguous. Germline-derived CDR1 and CDR2 are MDHEN and SYDVKM. This CDR3 is built from 16 residues. The ends were cut back, 1 base at V and 7 bases at J, with 14 bases in the middle. The CDR3 nucleotides are TGTGCCAGCAGTTTATTCCGTGGCCTCGGGAATTCACCCCTCCACTTT. As protein: CASSLFRGLGNSPLHF.

The chain combines TRBV5-1 with TRBJ2-2; a weak D match, TRBD2 (6 bases). Trimming removed 4 bases from V and 5 bases from J, with 15 bases in between. The CDR3 loop spans 15 amino acids. Looked up from germline, CDR1 is SGHRS and CDR2 is YFSETQ. In DNA form, the CDR3 reads TGCGCCAGCAGCCCTGTAGCGGAGTCAACCGGGGAGCTGTTTTTT. It specifies CASSPVAESTGELFF.

The chain employs TRBV3-1 (or the pseudogene TRBV3-2) and TRBJ1-4; TRBD1 agrees at 8 bases. CDR1 is LGHDT, CDR2 YNNKEL, per germline (reference sequence). V shed 1 base and J 7 bases; nucleotides not matched to a gene: 5. There are 15 residues in the CDR3. CDR3 in DNA: TGTGCCAGCAGCCAAGGGACAGGGAGGGGTGAAAAACTGTTTTTT. Protein: CASSQGTGRGEKLFF.

V and J are TRBV9 and TRBJ2-3, with TRBD2 matching over 15 bases. The CDR3 consists of 17 residues. Per germline, CDR1 SGDLS and CDR2 YYNGEE. Trimming removed 4 bases from V and 4 bases from J; junction bases left unmatched: 7. CDR3 nucleotide sequence: TGTGCCAGCAGCCCCGGGACTAGCGGGAGGTGGCCAGATACGCAGTATTTT. As protein: CASSPGTSGRWPDTQYF. The full variable domain, in which reference TRBV9 and TRBJ2-3 provide the parts outside the CDR3, is DSGVTQTPKHLITATGQRVTLRCSPRSGDLSVYWYQQSLDQGLQFLIQYYNGEERAKGNILERFSAQQFPDLHSELNLSSLELGDSALYFCASSPGTSGRWPDTQYFGPGTRLTVL.

V gene TRBV9 combines with J gene TRBJ2-5, with 12 bases aligning to TRBD2. The V gene end was trimmed by 3 bases and the J gene end by 1 base; junction bases not matched to a gene: 4. CDR3 size: 16 residues. CDR1 and CDR2 from the germline V gene are SGDLS and YYNGEE. The CDR3 region is CASSALAGGGQETQYF. The CDR3, as DNA: TGTGCCAGCAGCGCCCTAGCGGGGGGGGGCCAAGAGACCCAGTACTTC.